This TCR beta chain was recovered during a study of T-cell reconstitution after alpha-beta-depleted transplantation in children. A TCRbeta library incorporating unique molecular identifiers was prepared. TCRdb passed the PCR reads through MiXCR, listing each CDR3 protein once. The repertoire holds about 980,000 distinct CDR3 sequences, around 30% seen once, with roughly 30% in the top ten. The CDR3 consists of 17 residues. V trimming: 7 bases; J trimming: 1 base; junction bases outside the gene matches: 12. Germline V gene data show CDR1 as MNHEY and CDR2 as SVGEGT. Points from the study as a whole: A year post-transplant, T-cell counts and diversity derived mostly from newly produced T cells.

Regarding this clonotype: Its antigen is as yet unknown.

The rearrangement joins TRBV6-2 or TRBV6-3 to TRBJ2-1; 8 nucleotides align to TRBD2. The sequences come from PBMCs, mostly from graft donor cells, collected 360 days after TCRalphabeta/CD19-depleted stem cell transplant. The source of this sequence is a boy less than two years old who had a stem cell transplant for SCID, so the T cells may come from the graft donor. The CDR3 DNA is TGTGCCAGCACTAACGAGGCTAGCGGGCTTTCCTACAATGAGCAGTTCTTC. Protein sequence: CASTNEASGLSYNEQFF.